Presented here are 31 T cell receptor beta chains from one specimen sequenced in a study of T cell responses to AZD1222 COVID-19 vaccine. The assay was immunoSEQ multiplex PCR, and TCRdb's table has in-frame clones only and misses some. The sample has some 140,000 clones; roughly 91% are singletons. The sample here was peripheral blood, taken 28 days after the second AZD1222 dose. The receptors derive from an adult who received the AZD1222 COVID-19 vaccine.

The chain has TRBV18 and TRBJ2-7, with TRBD1 matching 8 bases. The germline CDR1 and CDR2 sequences are KGHSH and LQKENI. The CDR3 length is 15 residues. V shed 5 bases, J shed 0 bases, and the junction held 6 bases outside the gene matches. The CDR3 DNA follows: TGTGCCAGCTCAGAGGGACAGGCCGACTCCTACGAGCAGTACTTC. It is translated as CASSEGQADSYEQYF.

This rearrangement joins TRBV25-1 to TRBJ2-1; 10 bases agree with TRBD2. The CDR3 has 17 amino acids. The V segment lost 1 base and the J segment 4 bases; nucleotides outside the gene matches: 7. Germline CDR1 is MGHDK and CDR2 is SYGVNS. The CDR3 nucleotides are TGTGCCAGCAGTGAATCCCTAAGCGGGGGGGCGTACAATGAGCAGTTCTTC. Its protein is CASSESLSGGAYNEQFF. The full variable domain, rest sourced from reference TRBV25-1 and TRBJ2-1, is EADIYQTPRYLVIGTGKKITLECSQTMGHDKMYWYQQDPGMELHLIHYSYGVNSTEKGDLSSESTVSRIRTEHFPLTLESARPSHTSQYLCASSESLSGGAYNEQFFGPGTRLTVL.

The count of this clone is one. This sequence joins TRBV7-8 and TRBJ1-6, with no clear D. The CDR3 has 17 amino acids. Per the germline V gene, CDR1 is SGHVS and CDR2 is FQNEAQ. V lost 5 bases, J lost 0 bases, and 14 bases lay in between. The CDR3 sequence: CASSPLGWGSYNSPLHF. In nucleotides, the CDR3 is TGTGCCAGCAGCCCCCTCGGGTGGGGCTCCTATAATTCACCCCTCCACTTT. The whole variable domain, remainder taken from reference TRBV7-8 and TRBJ1-6, is GAGVSQSPRYKVAKRGQDVALRCDPISGHVSLFWYQQALGQGPEFLTYFQNEAQLDKSGLPSDRFFAERPEGSVSTLKIQRTQQEDSAVYLCASSPLGWGSYNSPLHFGNGTRLTVT.

The chain recombines TRBV6-5 with TRBJ2-1; 9 bases fit TRBD2. This CDR3 region has 15 residues. With 0 bases clipped from V and 3 bases from J, the junction kept 0 bases outside the gene matches. The germline CDR1 and CDR2 sequences are MNHEY and SVGAGI. The CDR3 is CASSYSRGGYNEQFF. In DNA, the CDR3 is TGTGCCAGCAGTTACTCGCGGGGGGGCTACAATGAGCAGTTCTTC.

The chain employs TRBV3-1 (or the pseudogene TRBV3-2) and TRBJ2-7, with no clear D. From germline, CDR1 is LGHDT and CDR2 YNNKEL (reference sequence). Trimming removed 3 bases at V and 7 bases at J, with 13 bases between. CDR3 length: 13 residues. The CDR3 reads CASSHGWIREQYF. DNA for the CDR3: TGTGCCAGCAGCCATGGGTGGATCCGGGAGCAGTACTTC.

This chain connects TRBV9 to TRBJ1-1, with a possible D match to TRBD1 (5 bases). The V end lost 3 bases, the J end lost 2 bases, and 11 bases lay between the germline ends. The CDR3 is 14 residues long. Looked up from germline, CDR1 is SGDLS and CDR2 is YYNGEE. The CDR3 nucleotides read TGTGCCAGCAGCGATCGGGACGGCAACACTGAAGCTTTCTTT. Translating gives CASSDRDGNTEAFF. Using reference TRBV9 and TRBJ1-1 for the parts outside the CDR3, the full variable domain is DSGVTQTPKHLITATGQRVTLRCSPRSGDLSVYWYQQSLDQGLQFLIQYYNGEERAKGNILERFSAQQFPDLHSELNLSSLELGDSALYFCASSDRDGNTEAFFGQGTRLTVV.

The chain joins TRBV11-2 to TRBJ1-3; D not resolved. CDR3 size: 15 residues. From germline, CDR1 is SGHAT and CDR2 FQNNGV. V was shortened by 1 base and J by 0 bases, with 7 bases between the two germline ends. CDR3 bases: TGTGCCAGCAGCTTAGTAGAGAACTCTGGAAACACCATATATTTT. Protein product: CASSLVENSGNTIYF.

The genes are TRBV30 and TRBJ1-2; 7 bases agree with TRBD1. V lost 2 bases to trimming and J lost 4 bases; unmatched junction nucleotides: 13. Germline CDR1 GTSNPN, CDR2 SVGIG (reference sequence). The CDR3 consists of 16 residues. CDR3 DNA sequence: TGTGCCTGGAGTAATAACAGGGGTATTTTCCCCTATGGCTACACCTTC. As protein: CAWSNNRGIFPYGYTF. The variable domain in full, with the rest retrieved from reference TRBV30 and TRBJ1-2, is SQTIHQWPATLVQPVGSPLSLECTVEGTSNPNLYWYRQAAGRGLQLLFYSVGIGQISSEVPQNLSASRPQDRQFILSSKKLLLSDSGFYLCAWSNNRGIFPYGYTFGSGTRLTVV.

This chain joins TRBV28 and TRBJ1-5, with 8 bases lining up with TRBD1. V was pared by 3 bases and J by 3 bases, with 4 bases of the junction left unmatched. Germline CDR1 MDHEN, CDR2 SYDVKM. There are 15 residues in the CDR3. The CDR3 here is CASSLDRENNQPQHF. CDR3 DNA: TGTGCCAGCAGTTTGGACAGGGAGAACAATCAGCCCCAGCATTTT.

This clone has more than one count but fewer than ten. The sample contains more than one DNA sequence encoding this CDR3. CDR3 loop: CASSITGSNQPQHF. The CDR3 nucleotides read TGTGCCAGTAGTATAACAGGTAGCAATCAGCCCCAGCATTTT. The V gene is TRBV19, the J gene TRBJ1-5; tentative D call: TRBD1 (5 bases). This CDR3 has 14 amino acids. V was pared by 2 bases and J by 0 bases, with 5 bases between. CDR1 and CDR2 from the germline V gene are LNHDA and SQIVND (reference sequence).

The chain couples TRBV3-1 (or the pseudogene TRBV3-2) to TRBJ2-3; D perhaps matches TRBD1 (6 bases). Germline V lookup: CDR1 LGHDT, CDR2 YNNKEL (reference sequence). CDR3 length: 14 amino acids. Trimming stripped 6 bases from V and 4 bases from J, with 14 bases between. The CDR3 DNA is TGTGCCAGCAGTCGGGACAACCTGGCAGATACGCAGTATTTT. Translation: CASSRDNLADTQYF.

Of note for this clone: This sample also contains other DNA sequences that code for the same CDR3. The genes are TRBV9 and TRBJ2-1; 15 bases are a match to TRBD2. V gave up 5 bases and J gave up 7 bases; unmatched junction bases: 7. The germline CDR1 and CDR2 sequences are SGDLS and YYNGEE. The CDR3 has 16 amino acids. DNA for the CDR3: TGTGCCAGCAGTGGAATGGGACTAGCGGGGGGTAATGAGCAGTTCTTC. Translating gives CASSGMGLAGGNEQFF.

The chain carries TRBV12-3 or TRBV12-4 and TRBJ1-2; D unclear. The V gene lost 1 base and the J gene lost 5 bases, with 8 bases spanning the gap. The CDR3 runs to 13 residues. DNA of the CDR3: TGTGCCAGCAGTTTAGGGACTGGATATGGCTACACCTTC. Protein sequence: CASSLGTGYGYTF.

The rearrangement joins TRBV5-6 to TRBJ2-5, with D unclear. Between the trimmed V and J ends, which lost 4 bases and 3 bases, there was a span of 4 bases. The CDR3 sequence is 11 residues long. The germline V gene encodes CDR1 SGHDT and CDR2 YYEEEE. The CDR3 DNA follows: TGTGCCAGCAGCCGGGAAGAGACCCAGTACTTC. The encoded protein is CASSREETQYF.

The chain carries TRBV29-1 and TRBJ1-1; 7 bases are a match to TRBD1. This CDR3 region has 12 residues. V trimming: 5 bases; J trimming: 6 bases; junction bases outside the gene matches: 6. Germline lookup yields CDR1 SQVTM and CDR2 ANQGSEA. In nucleotides, the CDR3 is TGCAGCGTTTACGGGACAGAAGCTGAAGCTTTCTTT. Translation gives CSVYGTEAEAFF.

The chain links TRBV19 to TRBJ2-7, with D possibly being TRBD2 (5 bases). The CDR3 consists of 16 residues. Germline V gene sequence: CDR1 LNHDA, CDR2 SQIVND (reference sequence). The germline V and J ends were trimmed by 9 bases and 6 bases, with 27 bases remaining between them. The CDR3 protein is CASKQTSGIPRGEQYF. The DNA of the CDR3 is TGTGCCAGCAAGCAGACCTCCGGGATCCCTCGGGGCGAGCAGTACTTC. Together with reference TRBV19 and TRBJ2-7, the CDR3 gives the full variable domain: DGGITQSPKYLFRKEGQNVTLSCEQNLNHDAMYWYRQDPGQGLRLIYYSQIVNDFQKGDIAEGYSVSREKKESFPLTVTSAQKNPTAFYLCASKQTSGIPRGEQYFGPGTRLTVT.

The chain combines TRBV27 with TRBJ2-7, with 9 positions matching TRBD1. CDR3 length: 14 amino acids. Per germline, CDR1 MNHEY and CDR2 SMNVEV (reference sequence). V lost 6 bases and J lost 7; bases outside the gene matches: 10. Written as DNA, the CDR3 is TGTGCCAGCAGATGGAACAGGGGGCAAAGAGAGCAGTACTTC. Amino acid sequence: CASRWNRGQREQYF.

The rearrangement uses TRBV7-8 and TRBJ2-3; D is unclear. CDR1 is SGHVS and CDR2 is FQNEAQ in the germline V gene. With 2 bases removed from V and 8 bases from J, the gap between germline ends came to 11 bases. The CDR3 sequence is 13 residues long. CDR3 in amino acids: CASSLNGHSTQYF. The CDR3 region has the DNA TGTGCCAGCAGCTTAAACGGTCACAGTACGCAGTATTTT.

The sample holds one count of this clone. The chain combines TRBV13 with TRBJ2-1; D remains ambiguous. Per the germline V gene, CDR1 is PRHDT and CDR2 is FYEKMQ (reference sequence). The ends were cut back, 2 bases at V and 2 bases at J, with 4 bases in the middle. The CDR3 length is 13 residues. The CDR3 DNA sequence: TGTGCCAGCAGCTTACGGGCCTACAATGAGCAGTTCTTC. Amino acid sequence: CASSLRAYNEQFF.

This rearrangement joins TRBV7-9 to TRBJ1-6; D possibly corresponds to TRBD1 (5 bases). The CDR3 is 15 residues long. Looked up from germline, CDR1 is SEHNR and CDR2 is FQNEAQ (reference sequence). Between the trimmed V and J ends, which lost 5 bases and 7 bases, there was a span of 15 bases. In nucleotides, the CDR3 is TGTGCCAGCAGCCCGAGGGGAGGGCAAAATTCACCCCTCCACTTT. Amino acid sequence: CASSPRGGQNSPLHF. The whole variable domain, filled in from reference TRBV7-9 and TRBJ1-6, reads DTGVSQNPRHKITKRGQNVTFRCDPISEHNRLYWYRQTLGQGPEFLTYFQNEAQLEKSRLLSDRFSAERPKGSFSTLEIQRTEQGDSAMYLCASSPRGGQNSPLHFGNGTRLTVT.

The V and J genes are TRBV7-2 and TRBJ1-4; D is unclear. This CDR3 spans 13 amino acids. The V and J ends lost 1 base and 8 bases respectively, with 8 bases between them. Germline CDR1 and CDR2: SGHTA and FQGNSA. The CDR3 region has the DNA TGTGCCAGCAGCTTAGTCGGGTACGAAAAACTGTTTTTT. It codes for CASSLVGYEKLFF.

The V call is TRBV19, the J call TRBJ1-1; D remains ambiguous. V dropped 6 bases and J dropped 0 bases, with 8 bases sitting between them. CDR1 and CDR2 from the germline V gene are LNHDA and SQIVND (reference sequence). This CDR3 region has 13 residues. The CDR3 region is CASRDPLNTEAFF. The CDR3 DNA is TGTGCCAGTAGAGACCCATTGAACACTGAAGCTTTCTTT.

The V gene is TRBV11-3, the J gene TRBJ2-1; no definite D call. V lost 1 base and J 5 bases, leaving 9 bases between the germline ends. This CDR3 is built from 14 residues. Germline V gene sequence: CDR1 SGHNT, CDR2 YENEEA. The chain's CDR3 is CASSLGSVNNEQFF. In nucleotides, the CDR3 is TGTGCCAGCAGCTTAGGCTCGGTCAACAATGAGCAGTTCTTC.

Only one count was recorded for this clone. This chain joins TRBV9 and TRBJ1-3; D uncertain. Trimming took off 0 bases at V and 0 bases at J, with 10 bases between the two ends. CDR1 is SGDLS and CDR2 is YYNGEE in the germline V gene. The CDR3 runs to 16 residues. The CDR3 region has the DNA TGTGCCAGCAGCGTAGCCGGGAGACTCTCTGGAAACACCATATATTTT. This codes for CASSVAGRLSGNTIYF.

The chain links TRBV20-1 to TRBJ2-1; the D is unclear. Germline-derived CDR1 and CDR2 are DFQATT and SNEGSKA (reference sequence). V gave up 0 bases and J gave up 5 bases, with 2 bases separating them. The CDR3 totals 11 residues. This CDR3 reads CSARDHNEQFF. Here the CDR3 DNA reads TGCAGTGCTAGAGATCACAATGAGCAGTTCTTC.

The chain employs TRBV10-3 and TRBJ2-2; the match to TRBD1 covers 8 bases. V gave up 7 bases and J gave up 0 bases; unmatched junction bases: 4. Germline V gives CDR1 ENHRY, CDR2 SYGVKD. There are 15 residues in the CDR3. CDR3 in amino acids: CAITGQGPNTGELFF. The CDR3 DNA is TGTGCCATCACTGGACAGGGTCCGAACACCGGGGAGCTGTTTTTT.

This clone was seen a single time. This chain uses TRBV5-4 with TRBJ2-1; TRBD2 matches 8 bases. The V gene end was trimmed by 4 bases and the J gene end by 10 bases; junction bases not matched to a gene: 7. Germline values: CDR1 SGHNT, CDR2 YYREEE (reference sequence). CDR3 size: 13 residues. This chain's CDR3 is CASSPGLVGEQFF. DNA of the CDR3: TGTGCCAGCAGCCCGGGACTAGTTGGGGAGCAGTTCTTC.

The chain has TRBV6-5 and TRBJ1-2, with TRBD1 identical over 7 bases. With V trimmed by 3 bases and J by 8 bases, 9 bases remained unmatched. Germline assignment: CDR1 MNHEY and CDR2 SVGAGI. The CDR3 extends over 14 amino acids. The DNA of the CDR3 is TGTGCCAGCAGTTATAGGCAGGGGGTAAACGGCTACACCTTC. This encodes CASSYRQGVNGYTF.

V usage is TRBV2 and J usage is TRBJ1-6; D ambiguous. This CDR3 contains 15 residues. Germline CDR1 reads SNHLY; CDR2 reads FYNNEI. Trimming removed 5 bases from V and 3 bases from J, with 11 bases in between. The CDR3 here is CASSSQRLYNSPLHF. CDR3 coding DNA: TGTGCCAGCAGTTCACAGAGACTCTATAATTCACCCCTCCACTTT.

The chain joins TRBV23-1 to TRBJ2-3; 8 nucleotides match TRBD1. TRBV23-1 is annotated as an ORF whose role is uncertain. The length of the CDR3 is 16 residues. The ends lost 0 bases at V and 0 bases at J; junction bases unmatched: 2. The CDR3 reads CASSQSGDRSTDTQYF. The DNA for the CDR3 is TGCGCCAGCAGTCAATCCGGGGACAGGAGCACAGATACGCAGTATTTT.

This chain links TRBV5-1 with TRBJ1-2, with TRBD1 as a possible D gene (5 bases). Germline V lookup: CDR1 SGHRS, CDR2 YFSETQ. Trimming cost V 0 bases and J 8 bases, with 14 bases left between them. The CDR3 loop spans 14 amino acids. The CDR3 here is CASSLGSGSDGYTF. In DNA, the CDR3 is TGCGCCAGCAGCTTGGGGTCAGGGTCGGACGGCTACACCTTC. Supplemented by reference TRBV5-1 and TRBJ1-2, the full variable domain reads KAGVTQTPRYLIKTRGQQVTLSCSPISGHRSVSWYQQTPGQGLQFLFEYFSETQRNKGNFPGRFSGRQFSNSRSEMNVSTLELGDSALYLCASSLGSGSDGYTFGSGTRLTVV.